This T cell receptor (beta chain) stems from a study of neoadjuvant nivolumab and ipilimumab in lung cancer. TCRdb keeps only in-frame clones here, not all; method: immunoSEQ multiplex PCR. Of about 26,000 clones listed, over 80% are singletons. Unmatched junction bases numbered 9, after V lost 6 bases and J lost 0 bases. This CDR3 is built from 16 residues. Germline values: CDR1 ENHRY, CDR2 SYGVKD. This clonotype was obtained from an adult with non-small cell lung cancer. The rearrangement uses TRBV10-3 and TRBJ1-1, with TRBD1 matching over 8 bases. The sample consisted of peripheral blood, taken before neoadjuvant nivolumab, alone or with ipilimumab. This CDR3 is CAIRGTGSTMNTEAFF. The CDR3 DNA reads TGTGCCATCAGGGGGACAGGTTCTACCATGAACACTGAAGCTTTCTTT.